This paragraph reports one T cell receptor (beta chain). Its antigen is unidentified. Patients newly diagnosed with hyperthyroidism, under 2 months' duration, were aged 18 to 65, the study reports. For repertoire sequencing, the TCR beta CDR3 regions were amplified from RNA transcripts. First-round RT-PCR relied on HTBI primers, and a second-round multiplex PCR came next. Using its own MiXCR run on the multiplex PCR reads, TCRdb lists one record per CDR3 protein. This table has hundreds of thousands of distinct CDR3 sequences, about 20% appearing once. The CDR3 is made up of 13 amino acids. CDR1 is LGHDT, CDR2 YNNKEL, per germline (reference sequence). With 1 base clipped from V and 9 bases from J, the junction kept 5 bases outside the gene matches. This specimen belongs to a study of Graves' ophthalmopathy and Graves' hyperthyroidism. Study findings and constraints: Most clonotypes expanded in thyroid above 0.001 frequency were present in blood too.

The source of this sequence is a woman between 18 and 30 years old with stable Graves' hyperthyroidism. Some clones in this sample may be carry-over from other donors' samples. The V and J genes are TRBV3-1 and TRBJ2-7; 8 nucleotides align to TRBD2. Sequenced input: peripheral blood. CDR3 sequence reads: CASSQVAGQGQYF. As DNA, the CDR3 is TGTGCCAGCAGCCAAGTAGCGGGGCAGGGGCAGTACTTC.